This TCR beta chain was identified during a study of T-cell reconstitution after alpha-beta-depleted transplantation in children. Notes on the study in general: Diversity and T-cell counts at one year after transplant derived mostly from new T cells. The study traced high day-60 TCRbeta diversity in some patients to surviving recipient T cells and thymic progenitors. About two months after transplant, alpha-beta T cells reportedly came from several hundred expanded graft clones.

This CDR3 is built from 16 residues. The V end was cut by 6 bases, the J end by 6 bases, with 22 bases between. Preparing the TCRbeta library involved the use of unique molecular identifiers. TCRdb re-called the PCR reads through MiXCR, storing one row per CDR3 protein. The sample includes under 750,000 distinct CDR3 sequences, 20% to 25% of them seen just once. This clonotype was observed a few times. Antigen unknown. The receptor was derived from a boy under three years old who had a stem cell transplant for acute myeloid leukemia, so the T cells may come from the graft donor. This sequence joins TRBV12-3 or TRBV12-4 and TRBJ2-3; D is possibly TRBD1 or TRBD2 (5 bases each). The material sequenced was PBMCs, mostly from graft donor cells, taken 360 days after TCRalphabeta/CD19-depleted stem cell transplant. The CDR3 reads CASSYLRDALYDTQYF. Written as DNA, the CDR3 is TGTGCCAGCAGCTACCTAAGGGACGCCCTTTACGATACGCAGTATTTT.